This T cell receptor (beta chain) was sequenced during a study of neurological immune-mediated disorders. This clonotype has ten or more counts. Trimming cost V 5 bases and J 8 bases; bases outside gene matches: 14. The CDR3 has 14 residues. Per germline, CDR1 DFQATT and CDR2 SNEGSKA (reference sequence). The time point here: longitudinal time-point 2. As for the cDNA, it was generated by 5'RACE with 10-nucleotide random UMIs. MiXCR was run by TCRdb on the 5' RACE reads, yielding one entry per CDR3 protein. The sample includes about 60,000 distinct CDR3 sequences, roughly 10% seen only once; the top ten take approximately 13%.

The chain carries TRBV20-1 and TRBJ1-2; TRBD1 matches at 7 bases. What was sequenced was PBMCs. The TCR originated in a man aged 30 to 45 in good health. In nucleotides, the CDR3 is TGCAGTGCTGGGGGCCGCAGGGGGGAAGGGGGCTACACCTTC. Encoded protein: CSAGGRRGEGGYTF.